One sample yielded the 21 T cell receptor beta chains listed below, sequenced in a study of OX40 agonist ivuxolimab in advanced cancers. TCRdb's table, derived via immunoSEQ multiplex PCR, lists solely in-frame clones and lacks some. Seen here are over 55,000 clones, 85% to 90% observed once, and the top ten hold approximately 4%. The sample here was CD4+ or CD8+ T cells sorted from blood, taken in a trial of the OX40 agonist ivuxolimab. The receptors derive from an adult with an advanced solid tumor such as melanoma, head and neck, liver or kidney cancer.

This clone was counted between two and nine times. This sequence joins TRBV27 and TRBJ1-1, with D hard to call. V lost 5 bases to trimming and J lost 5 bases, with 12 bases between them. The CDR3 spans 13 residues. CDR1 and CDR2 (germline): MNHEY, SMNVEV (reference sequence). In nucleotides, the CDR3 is TGTGCCAGCAGTCCGCAAATAAGGACTGAAGCTTTCTTT. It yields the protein CASSPQIRTEAFF.

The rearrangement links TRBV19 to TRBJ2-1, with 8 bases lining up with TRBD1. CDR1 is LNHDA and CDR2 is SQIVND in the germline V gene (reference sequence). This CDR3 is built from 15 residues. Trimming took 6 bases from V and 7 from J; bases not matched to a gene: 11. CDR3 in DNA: TGTGCCAGTAGCATACAGGGGGGTAGGGGGAATGAGCAGTTCTTC. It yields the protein CASSIQGGRGNEQFF.

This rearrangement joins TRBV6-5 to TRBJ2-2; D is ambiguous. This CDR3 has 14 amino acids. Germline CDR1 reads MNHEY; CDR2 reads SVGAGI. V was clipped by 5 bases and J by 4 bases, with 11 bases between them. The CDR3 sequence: CASSEKQGTGELFF. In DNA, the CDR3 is TGTGCCAGCAGTGAAAAGCAAGGCACCGGGGAGCTGTTTTTT.

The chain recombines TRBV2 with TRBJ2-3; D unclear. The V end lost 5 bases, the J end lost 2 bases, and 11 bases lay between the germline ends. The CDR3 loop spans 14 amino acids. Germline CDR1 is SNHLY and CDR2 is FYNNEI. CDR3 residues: CASSLVVPTDTQYF. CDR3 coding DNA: TGTGCCAGCAGTTTGGTGGTACCCACAGATACGCAGTATTTT.

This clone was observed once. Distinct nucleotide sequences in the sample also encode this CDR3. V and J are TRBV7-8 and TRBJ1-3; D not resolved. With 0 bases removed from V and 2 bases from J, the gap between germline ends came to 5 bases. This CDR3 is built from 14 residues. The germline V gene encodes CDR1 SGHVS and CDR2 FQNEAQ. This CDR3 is CASSLAQPGNTIYF. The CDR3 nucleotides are TGTGCCAGCAGCTTAGCACAACCTGGAAACACCATATATTTT.

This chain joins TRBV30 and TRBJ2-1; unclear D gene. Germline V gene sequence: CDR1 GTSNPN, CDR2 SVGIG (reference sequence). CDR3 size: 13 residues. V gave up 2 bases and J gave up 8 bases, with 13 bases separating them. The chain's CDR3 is CAWSRSWSHEQFF. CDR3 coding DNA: TGTGCCTGGAGTCGATCCTGGTCCCATGAGCAGTTCTTC. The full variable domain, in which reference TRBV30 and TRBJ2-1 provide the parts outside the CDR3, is SQTIHQWPATLVQPVGSPLSLECTVEGTSNPNLYWYRQAAGRGLQLLFYSVGIGQISSEVPQNLSASRPQDRQFILSSKKLLLSDSGFYLCAWSRSWSHEQFFGPGTRLTVL.

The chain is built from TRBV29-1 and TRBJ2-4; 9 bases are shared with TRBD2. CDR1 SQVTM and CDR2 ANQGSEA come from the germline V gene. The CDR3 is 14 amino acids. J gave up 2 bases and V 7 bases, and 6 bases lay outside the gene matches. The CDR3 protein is CSARGGGTKNIQYF. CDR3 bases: TGCAGCGCGCGGGGGGGCGGCACCAAAAACATTCAGTACTTC.

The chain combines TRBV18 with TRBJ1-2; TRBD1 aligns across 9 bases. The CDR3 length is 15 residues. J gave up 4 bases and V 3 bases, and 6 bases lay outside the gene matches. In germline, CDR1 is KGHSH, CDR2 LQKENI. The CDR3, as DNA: TGTGCCAGCTCACCCCCGGGACAGGGCGGCTATGGCTACACCTTC. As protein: CASSPPGQGGYGYTF.

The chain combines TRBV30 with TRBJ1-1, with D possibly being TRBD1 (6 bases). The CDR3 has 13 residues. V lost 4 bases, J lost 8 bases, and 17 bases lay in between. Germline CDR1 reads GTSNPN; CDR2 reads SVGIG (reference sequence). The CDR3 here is CAWTRWRTAEAFF. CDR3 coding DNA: TGTGCCTGGACACGTTGGAGGACAGCCGAAGCTTTCTTT. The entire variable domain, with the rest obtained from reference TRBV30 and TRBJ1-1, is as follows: SQTIHQWPATLVQPVGSPLSLECTVEGTSNPNLYWYRQAAGRGLQLLFYSVGIGQISSEVPQNLSASRPQDRQFILSSKKLLLSDSGFYLCAWTRWRTAEAFFGQGTRLTVV.

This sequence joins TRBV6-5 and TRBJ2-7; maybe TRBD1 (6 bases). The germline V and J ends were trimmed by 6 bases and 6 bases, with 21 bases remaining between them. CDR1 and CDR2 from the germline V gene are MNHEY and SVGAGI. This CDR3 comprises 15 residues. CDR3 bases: TGTGCCAGCAGACCACCGCAGGGGCGTAACTCCGAGCAGTACTTC. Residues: CASRPPQGRNSEQYF.

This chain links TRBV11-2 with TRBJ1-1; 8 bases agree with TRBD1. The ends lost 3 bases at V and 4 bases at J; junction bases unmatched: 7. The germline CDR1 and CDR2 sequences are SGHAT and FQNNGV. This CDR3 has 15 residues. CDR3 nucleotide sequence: TGTGCCAGCAGCTTGCGGACAGGGACGAGCACTGAAGCTTTCTTT. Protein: CASSLRTGTSTEAFF.

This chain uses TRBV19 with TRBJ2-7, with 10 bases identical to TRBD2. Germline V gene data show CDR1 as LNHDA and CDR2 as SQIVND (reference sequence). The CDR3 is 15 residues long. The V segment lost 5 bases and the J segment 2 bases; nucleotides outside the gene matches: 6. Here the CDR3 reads CASSPAGGPAYEQYF. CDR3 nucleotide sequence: TGTGCCAGTAGTCCAGCGGGGGGGCCCGCCTACGAGCAGTACTTC.

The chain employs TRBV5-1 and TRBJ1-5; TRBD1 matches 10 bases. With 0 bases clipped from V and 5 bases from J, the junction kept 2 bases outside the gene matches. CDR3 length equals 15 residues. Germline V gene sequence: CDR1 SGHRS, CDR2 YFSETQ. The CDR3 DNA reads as TGCGCCAGCAGCTTGGGACAGGGGGCCCATCAGCCCCAGCATTTT. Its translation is CASSLGQGAHQPQHF.

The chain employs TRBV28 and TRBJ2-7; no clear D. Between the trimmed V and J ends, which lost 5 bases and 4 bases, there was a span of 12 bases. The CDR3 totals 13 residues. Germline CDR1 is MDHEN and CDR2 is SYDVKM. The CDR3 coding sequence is TGTGCCAGCAGTCGGGCCGGAATATACGAGCAGTACTTC. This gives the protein CASSRAGIYEQYF.

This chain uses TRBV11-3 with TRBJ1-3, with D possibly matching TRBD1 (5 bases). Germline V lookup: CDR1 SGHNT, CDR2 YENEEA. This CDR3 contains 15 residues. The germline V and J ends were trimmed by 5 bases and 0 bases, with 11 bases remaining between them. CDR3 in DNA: TGTGCCAGCAGCCCTCCAGGGCCCTCTGGAAACACCATATATTTT. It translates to CASSPPGPSGNTIYF. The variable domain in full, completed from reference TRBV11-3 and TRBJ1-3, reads EAGVVQSPRYKIIEKKQPVAFWCNPISGHNTLYWYLQNLGQGPELLIRYENEEAVDDSQLPKDRFSAERLKGVDSTLKIQPAELGDSAVYLCASSPPGPSGNTIYFGEGSWLTVV.

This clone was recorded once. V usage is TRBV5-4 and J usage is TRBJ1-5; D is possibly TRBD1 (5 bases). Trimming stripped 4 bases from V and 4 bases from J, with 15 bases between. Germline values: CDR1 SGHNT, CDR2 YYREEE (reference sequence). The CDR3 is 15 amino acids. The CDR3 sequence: CASSQRGSGNQPQHF. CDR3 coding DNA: TGTGCCAGCAGCCAGAGGGGTAGCGGTAATCAGCCCCAGCATTTT.

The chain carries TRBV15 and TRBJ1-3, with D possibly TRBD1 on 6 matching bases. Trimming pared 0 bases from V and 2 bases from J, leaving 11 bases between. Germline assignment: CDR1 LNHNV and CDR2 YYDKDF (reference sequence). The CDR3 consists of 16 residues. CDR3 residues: CATSRDRGATGNTIYF. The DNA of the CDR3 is TGTGCCACCAGCAGAGATCGGGGGGCCACTGGAAACACCATATATTTT.

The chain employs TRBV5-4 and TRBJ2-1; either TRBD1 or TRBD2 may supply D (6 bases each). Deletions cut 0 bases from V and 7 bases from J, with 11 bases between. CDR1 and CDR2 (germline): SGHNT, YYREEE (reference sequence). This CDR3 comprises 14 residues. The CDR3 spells CASSLAGAVNEQFF. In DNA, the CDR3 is TGTGCCAGCAGCTTGGCGGGGGCCGTGAATGAGCAGTTCTTC.

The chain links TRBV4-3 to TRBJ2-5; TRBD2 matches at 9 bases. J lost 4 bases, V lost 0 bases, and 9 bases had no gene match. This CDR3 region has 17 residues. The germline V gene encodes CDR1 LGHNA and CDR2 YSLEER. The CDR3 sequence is CASSQDIGGGGRETQYF. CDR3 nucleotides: TGCGCCAGCAGCCAAGATATAGGCGGGGGGGGCCGAGAGACCCAGTACTTC.

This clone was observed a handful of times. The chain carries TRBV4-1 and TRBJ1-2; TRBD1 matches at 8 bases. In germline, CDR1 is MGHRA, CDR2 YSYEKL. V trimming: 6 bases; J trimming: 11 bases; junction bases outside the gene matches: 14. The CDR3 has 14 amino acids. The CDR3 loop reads CASRLPGTGGVYTF. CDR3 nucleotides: TGCGCCAGCAGACTACCCGGGACAGGCGGAGTTTACACCTTC.

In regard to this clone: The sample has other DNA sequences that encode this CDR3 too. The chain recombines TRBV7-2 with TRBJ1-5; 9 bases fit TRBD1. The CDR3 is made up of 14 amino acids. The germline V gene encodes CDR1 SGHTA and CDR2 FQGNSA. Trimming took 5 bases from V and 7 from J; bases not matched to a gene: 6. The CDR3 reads CASSLDRGGQPQHF. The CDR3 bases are TGTGCCAGCAGCCTGGACAGGGGAGGACAGCCCCAGCATTTT.